The sequence of this TCR beta chain was determined in a study of beta chain features in type 1 diabetes. Whole-study context: Age, gender and cell yields were similar between patients and healthy donors. Overall study results and limits: In type 1 diabetes patients, VDJ junctions had fewer insertions; deletions at these junctions were more frequent.

This clone showed up many times. Its specificity is not known. The germline V gene has CDR1 SEHNR and CDR2 FQNEAQ (reference sequence). The CDR3 has 15 amino acids. Every bit of the isolated RNA underwent reverse transcription, so sequencing read expressed TCRB transcripts. TCRdb keeps only in-frame clones here, not all; method: immunoSEQ multiplex PCR. This sample carries nearly 350,000 clones, 6.5% to 10% of them seen once, and the ten largest clones take approximately 0.44%. This rearrangement joins TRBV7-9 to TRBJ2-3, with 7 bases lining up with TRBD1. Sequenced: central memory CD4+ T cells from blood. This receptor was identified in a woman under 30 in good health. The CDR3 loop is CASQGWGTITDTQYF. Here the CDR3 DNA reads TGTGCTTCACAGGGGTGGGGCACCATCACAGATACGCAGTATTTT. Together with reference TRBV7-9 and TRBJ2-3, the CDR3 gives the full variable domain: DTGVSQNPRHKITKRGQNVTFRCDPISEHNRLYWYRQTLGQGPEFLTYFQNEAQLEKSRLLSDRFSAERPKGSFSTLEIQRTEQGDSAMYLCASQGWGTITDTQYFGPGTRLTVL.